The clone carrying this T cell receptor (beta chain) was detected only a few times. The data derive from a study of regulatory T cells in long-lasting Graves disease. Investigators prepared the TCR beta libraries by applying iRepertoire HTBI primers and Arm-PCR of CDR3 regions. Authors' data handling: Among the samples, roughly 61 TRBV and 14 TRBJ segments were identified. TCRdb itself ran the multiplex PCR reads through MiXCR, one entry per CDR3 protein. TCRdb, rather than the study authors, made the V and J calls. The sample carries under 500,000 distinct CDR3 sequences, over 15% recorded once. Documented time point: newly diagnosed GD, antithyroid drugs for less than 3 months. Preparation of the TCR library used RNA extracted from PBMCs. Germline loops: CDR1 MNHNS, CDR2 SASEGT. With 7 bases clipped from V and 4 bases from J, the junction kept 11 bases outside the gene matches. The CDR3 consists of 15 residues.

This sample also belongs to another study, concerning T cells in Graves' hyperthyroidism and ophthalmopathy.

The rearrangement joins TRBV6-1 to TRBJ2-7; 9 bases agree with TRBD2. This receptor was obtained from a woman in her thirties with Graves disease. The sample here was peripheral blood mononuclear cells (PBMCs), taken at new diagnosis, from a patient treated with antithyroid drugs. CDR3 amino acids: CASIFSGGYSYEQYF. The CDR3 DNA reads TGTGCCAGCATATTTAGCGGGGGCTATTCTTACGAGCAGTACTTC.